This TCR beta chain was identified in a study of early T cells in non-severe SARS-CoV-2 infection. Germline CDR1 and CDR2: KGHSH and LQKENI. V dropped 1 base and J dropped 4; count of bases not matched to a gene: 7. CDR3 length equals 16 residues. MiXCR, applied by TCRdb to the 5' RACE reads, yields one record per CDR3 protein. The table records about 55,000 distinct CDR3 sequences, around 6.6% of them present only once. The chain has TRBV18 and TRBJ1-5, with TRBD1 matching over 7 bases. The source material was whole blood, sampled at baseline. This TCR was recovered from an adult who was a healthcare worker with PCR-confirmed SARS-CoV-2 infection or an uninfected control (not recorded which). The CDR3 here is CASSPRPGTENQPQHF. The CDR3 coding sequence is TGTGCCAGCTCACCACGTCCCGGGACAGAGAATCAGCCCCAGCATTTT.